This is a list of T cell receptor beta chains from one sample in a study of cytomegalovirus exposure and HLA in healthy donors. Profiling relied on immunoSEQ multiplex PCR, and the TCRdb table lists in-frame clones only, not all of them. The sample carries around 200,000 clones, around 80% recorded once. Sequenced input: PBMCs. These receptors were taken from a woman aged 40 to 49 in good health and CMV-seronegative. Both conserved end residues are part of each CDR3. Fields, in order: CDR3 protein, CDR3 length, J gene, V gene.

CASSALTSGGRNEQFF	16	TRBJ2-1	TRBV5-1
CSVEWPEQFF	10	TRBJ2-1	TRBV29-1
CASSSVGGYEQYF	13	TRBJ2-7	TRBV7-2
CASSFRRGGREKLFF	15	TRBJ1-4	TRBV5-5
CASSQESDRGTEAFF	15	TRBJ1-1	TRBV4-3
CASSTRDRENEQYF	14	TRBJ2-7	TRBV7-9
CASSRDGGGIYGYTF	15	TRBJ1-2	TRBV18
CASSPRARDSLYYNEQFF	18	TRBJ2-1	TRBV7-2
CAWRSPSGGPDTQYF	15	TRBJ2-3	TRBV30
CASSAGQKGTEAFF	14	TRBJ1-1	TRBV7-8
CASRHLEGAVDYGYTF	16	TRBJ1-2	TRBV27
CASLSTSGGYEQYF	14	TRBJ2-7	TRBV28
CASSIGGPDRTLPYEQYF	18	TRBJ2-7	TRBV19
CASSFDRATEAFF	13	TRBJ1-1	TRBV5-1
CAWSGWRSNTEAFF	14	TRBJ1-1	TRBV30
CASSLGGGAGTEAFF	15	TRBJ1-1	TRBV18
CASSLGTATEDEQYF	15	TRBJ2-7	TRBV7-7
CASTQVLSGNTIYF	14	TRBJ1-3	TRBV2
CASSFTAYTGELFF	14	TRBJ2-2	TRBV5-1
CASSLLTGPGTQYF	14	TRBJ2-5	TRBV28
CASSSVRGPQYF	12	TRBJ2-3	TRBV6-6
CAWRGTPRTLTNEKLFF	17	TRBJ1-4	TRBV30
CASSLVGTGPYEQYF	15	TRBJ2-7	TRBV5-1
CASSSWGVGLGSPLHF	16	TRBJ1-6	TRBV7-2
CATSTGTGAYEQYF	14	TRBJ2-7	TRBV15
CASKRMAGIPQETQYF	16	TRBJ2-5	TRBV9
CASSFLARDTEAFF	14	TRBJ1-1	TRBV5-1